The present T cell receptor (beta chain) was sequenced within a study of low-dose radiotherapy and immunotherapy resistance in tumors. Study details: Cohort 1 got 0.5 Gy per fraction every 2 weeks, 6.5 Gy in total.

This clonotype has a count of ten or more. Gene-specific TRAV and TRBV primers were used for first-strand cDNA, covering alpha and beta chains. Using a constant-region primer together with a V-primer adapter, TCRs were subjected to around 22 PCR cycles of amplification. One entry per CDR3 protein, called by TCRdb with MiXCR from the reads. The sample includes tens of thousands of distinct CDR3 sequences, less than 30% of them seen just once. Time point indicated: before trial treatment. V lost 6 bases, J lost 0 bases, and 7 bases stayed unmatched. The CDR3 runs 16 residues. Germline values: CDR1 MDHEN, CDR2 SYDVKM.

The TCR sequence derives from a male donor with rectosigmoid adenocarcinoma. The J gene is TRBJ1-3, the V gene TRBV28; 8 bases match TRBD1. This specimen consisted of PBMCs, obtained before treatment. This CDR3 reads CASRRDRMTSGNTIYF. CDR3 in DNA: TGTGCCAGCAGGCGGGACAGGATGACCTCTGGAAACACCATATATTTT.